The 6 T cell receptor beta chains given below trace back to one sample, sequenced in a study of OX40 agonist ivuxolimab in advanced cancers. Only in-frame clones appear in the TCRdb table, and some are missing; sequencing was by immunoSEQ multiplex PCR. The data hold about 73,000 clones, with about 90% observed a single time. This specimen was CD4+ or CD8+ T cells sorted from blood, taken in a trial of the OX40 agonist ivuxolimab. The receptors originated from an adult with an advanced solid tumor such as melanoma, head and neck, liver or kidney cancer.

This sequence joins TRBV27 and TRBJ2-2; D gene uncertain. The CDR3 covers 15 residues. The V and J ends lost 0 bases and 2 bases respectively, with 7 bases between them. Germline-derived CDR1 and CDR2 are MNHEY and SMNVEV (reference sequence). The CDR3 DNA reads TGTGCCAGCAGTTTATCCCAGGTTAACACCGGGGAGCTGTTTTTT. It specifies CASSLSQVNTGELFF.

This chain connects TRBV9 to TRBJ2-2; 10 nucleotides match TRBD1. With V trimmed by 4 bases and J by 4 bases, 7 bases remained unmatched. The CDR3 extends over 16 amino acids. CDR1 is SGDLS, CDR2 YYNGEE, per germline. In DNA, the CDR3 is TGTGCCAGCAGCCCCGGACAGGGGGTGGGCACCGGGGAGCTGTTTTTT. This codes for CASSPGQGVGTGELFF.

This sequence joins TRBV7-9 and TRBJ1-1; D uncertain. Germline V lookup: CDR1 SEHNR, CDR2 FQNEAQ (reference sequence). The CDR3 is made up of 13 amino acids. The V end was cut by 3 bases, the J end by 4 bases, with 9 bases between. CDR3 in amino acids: CASSFRGGTEAFF. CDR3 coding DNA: TGTGCCAGCAGCTTCAGAGGAGGCACTGAAGCTTTCTTT.

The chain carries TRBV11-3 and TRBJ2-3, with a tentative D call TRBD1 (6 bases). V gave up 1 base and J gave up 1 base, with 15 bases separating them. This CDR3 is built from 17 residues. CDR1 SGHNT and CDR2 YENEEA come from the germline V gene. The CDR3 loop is CASSLVTGTHGTDTQYF. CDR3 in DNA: TGTGCCAGCAGCTTAGTAACCGGGACACATGGCACAGATACGCAGTATTTT. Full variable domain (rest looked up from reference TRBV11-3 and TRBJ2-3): EAGVVQSPRYKIIEKKQPVAFWCNPISGHNTLYWYLQNLGQGPELLIRYENEEAVDDSQLPKDRFSAERLKGVDSTLKIQPAELGDSAVYLCASSLVTGTHGTDTQYFGPGTRLTVL.

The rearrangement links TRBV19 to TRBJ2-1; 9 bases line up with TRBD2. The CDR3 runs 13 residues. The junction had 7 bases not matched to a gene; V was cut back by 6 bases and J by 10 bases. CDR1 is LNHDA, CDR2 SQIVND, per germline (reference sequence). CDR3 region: CASRLAGTGEQFF. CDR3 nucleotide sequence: TGTGCCAGTAGGCTAGCGGGAACGGGGGAGCAGTTCTTC.

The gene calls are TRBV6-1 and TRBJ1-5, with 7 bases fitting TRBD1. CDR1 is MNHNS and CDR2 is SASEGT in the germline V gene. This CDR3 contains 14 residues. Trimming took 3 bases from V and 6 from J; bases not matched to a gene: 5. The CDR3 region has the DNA TGTGCCAGCAGTGAGTCACAGGGGTTTCAGCCCCAGCATTTT. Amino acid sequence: CASSESQGFQPQHF.